The sample holds a few counts of the clone carrying this T cell receptor (beta chain). The data derive from a study of blood T cells in healthy people across ages. Across the study: Template switching captured about one barcoded beta molecule per two T cells.

This CDR3 has 16 amino acids. Germline CDR1 is SGHRS and CDR2 is YFSETQ. V was trimmed by 0 bases and J by 9 bases, leaving 16 bases between them. Primers used in a second PCR of about 7 to 12 cycles were a sample-barcoded 5' primer and a J-beta primer mix. Via MiXCR, TCRdb re-called the 5' RACE reads, giving one row per CDR3 protein. The sample yields fewer than 2,000,000 distinct CDR3 sequences, roughly two fifths seen once. The chain combines TRBV5-1 with TRBJ1-6, with a possible D match to TRBD1 (5 bases). The TCR originated in a human donor in good health. The sample taken for sequencing was blood. The CDR3 protein is CASSLERPGVGSPLHF. CDR3 in DNA: TGCGCCAGCAGCTTGGAGCGACCGGGGGTAGGTTCACCCCTCCACTTT.